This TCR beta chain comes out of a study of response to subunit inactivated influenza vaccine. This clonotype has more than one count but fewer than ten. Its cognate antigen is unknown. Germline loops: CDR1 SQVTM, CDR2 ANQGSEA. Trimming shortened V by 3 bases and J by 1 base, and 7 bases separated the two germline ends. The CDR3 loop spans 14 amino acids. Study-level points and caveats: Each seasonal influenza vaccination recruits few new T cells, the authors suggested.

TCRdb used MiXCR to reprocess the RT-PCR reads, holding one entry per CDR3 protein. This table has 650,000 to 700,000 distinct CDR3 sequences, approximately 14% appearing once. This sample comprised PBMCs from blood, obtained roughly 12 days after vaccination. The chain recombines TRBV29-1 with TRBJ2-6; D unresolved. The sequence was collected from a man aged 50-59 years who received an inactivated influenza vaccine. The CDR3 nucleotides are TGCAGCGTTGACGGTGAATCTGGGGCCAACGTCCTGACTTTC. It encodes CSVDGESGANVLTF.